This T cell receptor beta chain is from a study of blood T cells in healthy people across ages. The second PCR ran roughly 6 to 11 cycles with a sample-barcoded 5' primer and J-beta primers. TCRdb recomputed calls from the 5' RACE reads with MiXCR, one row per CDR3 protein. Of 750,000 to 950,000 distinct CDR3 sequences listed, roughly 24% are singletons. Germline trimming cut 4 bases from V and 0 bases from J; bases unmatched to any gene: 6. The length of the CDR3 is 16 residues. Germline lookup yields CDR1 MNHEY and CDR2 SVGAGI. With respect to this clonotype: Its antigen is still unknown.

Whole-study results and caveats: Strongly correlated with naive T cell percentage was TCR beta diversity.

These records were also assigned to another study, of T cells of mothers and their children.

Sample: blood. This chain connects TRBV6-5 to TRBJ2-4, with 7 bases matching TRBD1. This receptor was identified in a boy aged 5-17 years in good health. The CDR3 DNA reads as TGTGCCAGCAGTTGGACAGGTGGGAGAGCCAAAAACATTCAGTACTTC. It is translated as CASSWTGGRAKNIQYF.